Given below is one TCR beta chain in context. Its antigen is not identified. The entry originates in a study of cytomegalovirus exposure and HLA in healthy donors. Study-level findings and limits: Donors were assumed by presence/absence analyses to have roughly uniform sequencing depth. An observed cluster of highly shared sequence variants was recorded as a likely sequencing artifact.

PCR amplification relied on 60 Vbeta primers (plus 13 Jbeta primers). Measured with immunoSEQ multiplex PCR; TCRdb has only the in-frame clones, and not every one. The sample lists some 120,000 clones, approximately 80% seen once, with 3.4% in the top ten. CDR1 and CDR2 from the germline V gene are SGHVS and FQNEAQ. V shed 5 bases and J 3 bases; nucleotides not matched to a gene: 9. The CDR3 loop spans 16 amino acids. The J gene is TRBJ2-1, the V gene TRBV7-8, with TRBD1 identical over 8 bases. The sample consisted of PBMCs. The source is a man aged 25 to 40 in good health and CMV-seronegative. The CDR3 nucleotides are TGTGCCAGCAGCCTATCAGGGACAGGTTTCTACAATGAGCAGTTCTTC. It encodes CASSLSGTGFYNEQFF.